The rows below give T cell receptor beta chains drawn from one sample of a study of cytomegalovirus exposure and HLA in healthy donors. The table came from immunoSEQ multiplex PCR; TCRdb's copy has only in-frame clones and leaves some out. The top ten clones hold approximately 2.4% of a sample with some 180,000 clones, roughly 85% of them seen once. The specimen was PBMCs. Receptors were obtained from a woman between 45 and 65 years old in good health and CMV-seronegative. The CDR3 runs from the conserved cysteine through the conserved F or W. The order of the fields is D gene, J gene, clone size, V gene, CDR3 DNA, CDR3 protein. D genes are given only for firm matches. The size field is filled for only some rows; it gives once, few, many or a size class.

TRBD2	TRBJ2-5	.	TRBV14	TGTGCCAGCAGCCACCTGAGTGGGACTAGCGGGTTCGGGGAGCAGTACTTC	CASSHLSGTSGFGEQYF
TRBD2	TRBJ2-3	.	TRBV18	TGTGCCAGCTCACCAGGACTAGCGGGAATCAAAGATACGCAGTATTTT	CASSPGLAGIKDTQYF
.	TRBJ2-1	few	TRBV25-1	TGTGCCAGCAGTGGAACCAACCTAGAAGTTGAGCAGTTCTTC	CASSGTNLEVEQFF
.	TRBJ1-4	once	TRBV4-3	TGCGCCAGCAGCCAAGACAGGCCAACTAATGAAAAACTGTTTTTT	CASSQDRPTNEKLFF
TRBD1	TRBJ1-2	.	TRBV28	TGTGCCAGCAGTTTACCCTCTTGGCAGGGGGACTATGGCTACACCTTC	CASSLPSWQGDYGYTF
TRBD2	TRBJ2-1	.	TRBV4-3	TGCGCCAGCAGCCAAGACGGGACTAGCCCTGCGAGACCCCAGTTCTTC	CASSQDGTSPARPQFF
TRBD2	TRBJ2-1	.	TRBV7-2	TGTGCCAGCAGCCAAAGGACTAGCGGGAGCTATGAGCAGTTCTTC	CASSQRTSGSYEQFF
.	TRBJ1-1	.	TRBV7-2	TGTGCCAGCAGCCCGGGAGGGGTAACTGAAGCTTTCTTT	CASSPGGVTEAFF
.	TRBJ2-7	.	TRBV5-4	TGTGCCAGCAGCCAGAAGGACAGCTCCCACGAGCAGTACTTC	CASSQKDSSHEQYF
TRBD1	TRBJ1-4	.	TRBV7-6	TGTGCCAGCAGCCAGGGACAGGGGGAGGGGAAACTGTTTTTT	CASSQGQGEGKLFF
.	TRBJ1-5	.	TRBV6-6	TGTGCCAGCAGTTACGAGGGCCCCGGAAGGCAGCCCCAGCATTTT	CASSYEGPGRQPQHF
TRBD1	TRBJ1-2	.	TRBV4-2	TGTGCCAGCAGCCAGGTGGGGACAGGGAATGGCTACACCTTC	CASSQVGTGNGYTF
TRBD1	TRBJ1-1	.	TRBV30	TGTGCCTGGGATCCGGGACAGGGGGTCACTGAAGCTTTCTTT	CAWDPGQGVTEAFF
.	TRBJ2-1	.	TRBV7-9	TGTGCCAGCAGCACCATGACTTCTAGCTCCTACAATGAGCAGTTCTTC	CASSTMTSSSYNEQFF
.	TRBJ2-5	.	TRBV5-1	TGCGCCAGCAGCTTGGCCGGGTTCGAGACCCAGTACTTC	CASSLAGFETQYF
.	TRBJ1-3	few	TRBV19	TGTGCCAGTAGTATTTTACCCGGGTTTGGAAACACCATATATTTT	CASSILPGFGNTIYF